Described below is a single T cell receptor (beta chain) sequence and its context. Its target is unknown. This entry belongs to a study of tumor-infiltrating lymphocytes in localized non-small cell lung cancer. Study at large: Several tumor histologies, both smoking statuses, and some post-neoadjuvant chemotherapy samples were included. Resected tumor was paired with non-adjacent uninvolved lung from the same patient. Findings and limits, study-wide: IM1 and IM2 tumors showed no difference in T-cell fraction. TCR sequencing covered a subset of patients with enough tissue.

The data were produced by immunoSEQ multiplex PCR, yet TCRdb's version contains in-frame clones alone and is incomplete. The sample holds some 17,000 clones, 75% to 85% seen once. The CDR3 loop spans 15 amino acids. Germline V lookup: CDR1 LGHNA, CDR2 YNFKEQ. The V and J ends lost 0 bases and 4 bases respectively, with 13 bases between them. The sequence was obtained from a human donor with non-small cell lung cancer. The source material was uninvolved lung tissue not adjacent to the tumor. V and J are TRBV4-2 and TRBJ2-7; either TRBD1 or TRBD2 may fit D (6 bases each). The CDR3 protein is CASSQDFRGPYEQYF. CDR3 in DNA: TGTGCCAGCAGCCAAGATTTTCGGGGGCCATACGAGCAGTACTTC.